This entry lists 23 T cell receptor beta chains sequenced from one sample in a study of blood T cell repertoires in COVID-19 (dated by TCRdb to about 2020). To prepare the library, the immunoSEQ multiplex PCR assay was applied. The table comes from immuneACCESS by way of TCRdb, which keeps in-frame sequences with V and J called. Part of the clones is missing from these tables; in studies checked, under half for an unresolved V gene and the rest for unknown reasons. Recorded for this sample are approximately 150,000 clones; 82% of them occurred a single time. The top ten clonotypes cover approximately 9.1% of the sample. Sequences were obtained from peripheral blood. The receptor source for this set is a woman aged 65 to 85 with acute or convalescent COVID-19.

The chain employs TRBV28 and TRBJ2-7; D not certain. V was cut by 6 bases and J by 1 base, with 10 bases left in between. The germline gives CDR1 MDHEN, CDR2 SYDVKM. This CDR3 is 13 amino acids long. In DNA, the CDR3 is TGTGCCAGCAGCCTTCTTACATCCTACGAGCAGTACTTC. The encoded protein is CASSLLTSYEQYF.

The genes are TRBV21-1 and TRBJ1-3. TRBV21-1 corresponds to a pseudogene. The CDR3 totals 15 residues. The chain's CDR3 is CASSKLLTLGNTIYF. Here the CDR3 DNA reads TGTGCCAGCAGCAAATTGCTCACTCTAGGAAACACCATATATTTT.

V is TRBV15 and J is TRBJ1-2; perhaps TRBD1 as D (6 bases). Germline-derived CDR1 and CDR2 are LNHNV and YYDKDF (reference sequence). V lost 5 bases to trimming and J lost 5 bases, with 12 bases between them. There are 13 residues in the CDR3. This CDR3 reads CATSGGALYGYTF. CDR3 DNA sequence: TGTGCCACCAGCGGGGGGGCTTTGTATGGCTACACCTTC.

The chain employs TRBV4-3 and TRBJ1-1; tentative D call: TRBD1 (5 bases). This CDR3 region has 13 residues. V lost 0 bases and J 3 bases, leaving 5 bases between the germline ends. Germline CDR1 reads LGHNA; CDR2 reads YSLEER. The CDR3: CASSQEQDTEAFF. Written as DNA, the CDR3 is TGCGCCAGCAGCCAAGAACAGGACACTGAAGCTTTCTTT.

This chain joins TRBV6-6 and TRBJ1-5; tentative D call: TRBD1 (6 bases). V was pared by 7 bases and J by 5 bases, with 21 bases between. Germline lookup yields CDR1 MNHNY and CDR2 SVGAGI (reference sequence). This CDR3 comprises 16 residues. The CDR3 DNA sequence: TGTGCCAGCACCAACGGGAGGGGGGGACGAGATCAGCCCCAGCATTTT. It encodes CASTNGRGGRDQPQHF.

The rearrangement joins TRBV7-2 to TRBJ2-1; 9 bases are a match to TRBD1. In germline, CDR1 is SGHTA, CDR2 FQGNSA. With 1 base clipped from V and 6 bases from J, the junction kept 7 bases outside the gene matches. This CDR3 comprises 16 residues. CDR3 protein: CASSLVAGTGRNEQFF. The CDR3 bases are TGTGCCAGCAGCTTAGTAGCCGGGACAGGGCGCAATGAGCAGTTCTTC. Variable domain in full (rest from reference TRBV7-2 and TRBJ2-1): GAGVSQSPSNKVTEKGKDVELRCDPISGHTALYWYRQSLGQGLEFLIYFQGNSAPDKSGLPSDRFSAERTGGSVSTLTIQRTQQEDSAVYLCASSLVAGTGRNEQFFGPGTRLTVL.

Note on this clone: This may be a read error, as it is one base from a much larger clone. The chain recombines TRBV3-1 (or the pseudogene TRBV3-2) with TRBJ1-1; 7 bases match TRBD1. Germline assignment: CDR1 LGHDT and CDR2 YNNKEL (reference sequence). V shed 4 bases, J shed 0 bases, and the junction held 2 bases outside the gene matches. The CDR3 runs 14 residues. The CDR3 sequence is CASSLGQLNTEAFF. The CDR3 DNA follows: TGTGCCAGCAGCCTGGGACAGTTGAACACTGAAGCTTTCTTT.

The rearrangement uses TRBV5-4 and TRBJ2-7; D might be TRBD2 (6 bases). V dropped 0 bases and J dropped 0 bases, with 13 bases sitting between them. CDR1 and CDR2 from the germline V gene are SGHNT and YYREEE (reference sequence). The CDR3 is 16 residues long. The CDR3 protein is CASSLDSGSPSYEQYF. CDR3 nucleotide sequence: TGTGCCAGCAGCTTGGATTCCGGGAGCCCCTCCTACGAGCAGTACTTC.

The rearrangement links TRBV10-3 to TRBJ1-5, with TRBD1 as a possible D gene (5 bases). CDR1 is ENHRY, CDR2 SYGVKD, per germline. The CDR3 sequence is 13 residues long. The V end was cut by 10 bases, the J end by 3 bases, with 13 bases between. The CDR3: CATAGDPNQPQHF. CDR3 in DNA: TGTGCCACCGCGGGGGACCCCAATCAGCCCCAGCATTTT.

The chain employs TRBV5-1 and TRBJ2-2, with a weak D call TRBD1 (6 bases). This CDR3 spans 19 amino acids. The germline V gene encodes CDR1 SGHRS and CDR2 YFSETQ. V was shortened by 4 bases and J by 0 bases, with 22 bases between the two germline ends. DNA of the CDR3: TGCGCCAGCAGCCCGAGGAACAGGGACCCCGTACCGAACACCGGGGAGCTGTTTTTT. Amino acids: CASSPRNRDPVPNTGELFF.

The CDR3, as DNA: TGTGCCAGCAGCTTAGACCCAGGAGAGACCCAGTACTTC. It translates to CASSLDPGETQYF. The V call is TRBV11-1, the J call TRBJ2-5; no clear D gene. There are 13 residues in the CDR3. In germline, CDR1 is SGHAT, CDR2 FQDESV (reference sequence). V lost 1 base and J 4 bases, leaving 7 bases between the germline ends.

V and J are TRBV5-4 and TRBJ2-1, with D possibly being TRBD2 (5 bases). Germline V gene sequence: CDR1 SGHNT, CDR2 YYREEE (reference sequence). The CDR3 is 13 residues long. V shed 1 base and J shed 10 bases, with 12 bases lying between them. In DNA, the CDR3 is TGTGCCAGCAGCTTGCAACGGGAAGGGGAGCAGTTCTTC. Translating gives CASSLQREGEQFF.

The chain couples TRBV28 to TRBJ1-2; no definite D call. V was cut by 7 bases and J by 1 base, with 13 bases left in between. The CDR3 extends over 14 amino acids. Germline values: CDR1 MDHEN, CDR2 SYDVKM. CDR3 residues: CASKLSGINYGYTF. CDR3 bases: TGTGCCAGCAAGTTATCGGGGATTAACTATGGCTACACCTTC.

The V gene is TRBV3-1 (or the pseudogene TRBV3-2), the J gene TRBJ1-2; possible D gene TRBD1, 5 bases. CDR1 and CDR2 from the germline V gene are LGHDT and YNNKEL (reference sequence). Trimming took off 2 bases at V and 4 bases at J, with 11 bases between the two ends. This CDR3 spans 14 amino acids. The DNA of the CDR3 is TGTGCCAGCAGCCAACAGGGTTTGGGCTATGGCTACACCTTC. Amino acids: CASSQQGLGYGYTF.

This chain links TRBV27 with TRBJ2-7; TRBD2 is a possible D gene (6 bases). The germline CDR1 and CDR2 sequences are MNHEY and SMNVEV (reference sequence). The CDR3 totals 15 residues. Between the trimmed V and J ends, which lost 4 bases and 2 bases, there was a span of 15 bases. CDR3 in DNA: TGTGCCAGCAGTTCCACGACTAGGATACCCTACGAGCAGTACTTC. This sequence encodes CASSSTTRIPYEQYF.

This chain uses TRBV18 with TRBJ2-1; possibly TRBD2 for D (6 bases). CDR1 is KGHSH and CDR2 is LQKENI in the germline V gene. The CDR3 runs to 15 residues. V gave up 1 base and J gave up 9 bases, with 16 bases separating them. The CDR3 here is CASSPLTGARLEQFF. The CDR3 bases are TGTGCCAGCTCACCACTTACGGGAGCGCGCCTTGAGCAGTTCTTC. Together with reference TRBV18 and TRBJ2-1, the CDR3 gives the full variable domain: NAGVMQNPRHLVRRRGQEARLRCSPMKGHSHVYWYRQLPEEGLKFMVYLQKENIIDESGMPKERFSAEFPKEGPSILRIQQVVRGDSAAYFCASSPLTGARLEQFFGPGTRLTVL.

The V gene is TRBV10-3, the J gene TRBJ2-7, with a tentative D call TRBD1 (6 bases). CDR3 length equals 15 residues. Trimming left V 4 bases short and J 3 bases short, with 16 bases between. The germline V gene encodes CDR1 ENHRY and CDR2 SYGVKD. The CDR3 sequence: CAISGADQGHYEQYF. CDR3 nucleotides: TGTGCCATCAGTGGGGCCGACCAGGGACACTACGAGCAGTACTTC.

This clone was counted once. J is TRBJ2-2 and V is TRBV24-1; D is undetermined. CDR1 is KGHDR and CDR2 is SFDVKD in the germline V gene. CDR3 length: 13 residues. Trimming pared 4 bases from V and 5 bases from J, leaving 7 bases between. The CDR3 protein is CATSDYWTGELFF. For the CDR3, the DNA is TGTGCCACCAGTGACTACTGGACCGGGGAGCTGTTTTTT.

The rearrangement links TRBV5-1 to TRBJ1-2; 9 nucleotides agree with TRBD1. The CDR3 consists of 15 residues. In germline, CDR1 is SGHRS, CDR2 YFSETQ. V lost 4 bases to trimming and J lost 5 bases; unmatched junction nucleotides: 9. This chain's CDR3 is CASSLGQGIRYGYTF. The CDR3 DNA reads TGCGCCAGCAGCCTCGGACAGGGGATTCGGTATGGCTACACCTTC.

This sequence joins TRBV19 and TRBJ1-1; weak D call: TRBD1 (6 bases). The germline CDR1 and CDR2 sequences are LNHDA and SQIVND (reference sequence). Between the trimmed V and J ends, which lost 4 bases and 2 bases, there was a span of 11 bases. The CDR3 runs 14 residues. CDR3 nucleotide sequence: TGTGCCAGTAGTACCGGACAGTTAAACACTGAAGCTTTCTTT. The encoded protein is CASSTGQLNTEAFF.

The J gene is TRBJ2-7, the V gene TRBV27, with 7 nucleotides matching TRBD2. Germline trimming cut 0 bases from V and 0 bases from J; bases unmatched to any gene: 5. Per germline, CDR1 MNHEY and CDR2 SMNVEV (reference sequence). The CDR3 is 16 amino acids. CDR3 residues: CASSLSSLAVSYEQYF. CDR3 bases: TGTGCCAGCAGTTTATCGTCCCTAGCGGTCTCCTACGAGCAGTACTTC.

The gene calls are TRBV10-2 and TRBJ1-5, with D perhaps matching TRBD1 (5 bases). CDR3 length: 15 residues. The V gene lost 0 bases and the J gene lost 5 bases, with 11 bases spanning the gap. The germline gives CDR1 WSHSY, CDR2 SAAADI. Written as DNA, the CDR3 is TGCGCCAGCAGTGAGTCGGGGGGGAGACATCAGCCCCAGCATTTT. As protein: CASSESGGRHQPQHF.

The chain links TRBV6-5 to TRBJ2-1; 9 bases line up with TRBD1. Unmatched junction bases numbered 11, after V lost 6 bases and J lost 8 bases. Germline CDR1 and CDR2: MNHEY and SVGAGI. The CDR3 covers 15 residues. The CDR3 spells CASSLGQGIVDEQFF. CDR3 DNA: TGTGCCAGCAGCCTCGGACAGGGGATCGTTGATGAGCAGTTCTTC.